Included here is one T cell receptor (beta chain) sequence, with context. The antigen is not known. These data come from a study of cytomegalovirus exposure and HLA in healthy donors. Turning to the study itself: Later analysis reported that the roughly 120 validation repertoires shared the platform of the approximately 620 first-cohort repertoires. Study-wide points: The investigators catalogued 180 or so TCR beta chains as cytomegalovirus-associated. Confirmation was obtained in vitro that a few CMV-associated chains are specific for CMV antigens.

This table comes from immunoSEQ multiplex PCR, and its TCRdb copy is limited to in-frame clones, with some not included. The table records roughly 300,000 clones, roughly 88% of them present only once. The sequence came from a woman under 30 in good health and CMV-seronegative. The sample taken for sequencing was PBMCs.

The CDR3: CAWRFRDSYYNSPLHF. The CDR3 bases are TGTGCCTGGCGCTTCCGGGACAGCTACTATAATTCACCCCTCCACTTT. The chain employs TRBV30 and TRBJ1-6; 7 positions agree with TRBD1. Germline CDR1 is GTSNPN and CDR2 is SVGIG (reference sequence). V was clipped by 5 bases and J by 3 bases; unmatched bases: 10. The CDR3 is 16 residues long.